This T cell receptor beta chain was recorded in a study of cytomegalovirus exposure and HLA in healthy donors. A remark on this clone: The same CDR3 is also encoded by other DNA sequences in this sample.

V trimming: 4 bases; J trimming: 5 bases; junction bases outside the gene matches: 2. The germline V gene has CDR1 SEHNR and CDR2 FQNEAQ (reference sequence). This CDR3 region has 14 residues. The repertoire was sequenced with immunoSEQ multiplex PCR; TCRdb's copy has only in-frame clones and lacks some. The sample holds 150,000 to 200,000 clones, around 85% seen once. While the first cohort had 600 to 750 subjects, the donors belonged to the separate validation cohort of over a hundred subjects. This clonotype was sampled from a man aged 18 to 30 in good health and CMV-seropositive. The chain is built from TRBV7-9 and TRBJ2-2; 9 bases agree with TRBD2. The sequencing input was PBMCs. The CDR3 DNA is TGTGCCAGCAGCTCGAGCGGGAGGACCGGGGAGCTGTTTTTT. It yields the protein CASSSSGRTGELFF.